These 24 T cell receptor beta chains originate from one sample sequenced in a study of post-analysis software for immune sequencing data. Study-wide results and caveats: About five TRBV segments (TRBV5-6, TRBV5-1 and TRBV20-1 among them) occurred more frequently in patients than in controls.

Unique molecular identifiers were carried by the TCR beta cDNA libraries. TCRdb itself ran the PCR reads through MiXCR, one entry per CDR3 protein. The table lists roughly 700,000 distinct CDR3 sequences, less than 35% of them singletons. No antigens are known for them. Sequenced input: blood. These receptors all come from a girl aged 5-17 years with multiple sclerosis.

The chain joins TRBV6-1 to TRBJ1-6, with a possible D match to TRBD1 (5 bases). The CDR3 covers 15 residues. Between the trimmed V and J ends, which lost 2 bases and 8 bases, there was a span of 13 bases. CDR1 is MNHNS and CDR2 is SASEGT in the germline V gene. The chain's CDR3 is CASSEYWGADSPLHF. CDR3 nucleotide sequence: TGTGCCAGCAGTGAATACTGGGGCGCGGATTCACCCCTCCACTTT.

This clonotype showed up many times. A read error may account for a junction end that differs from germline. The chain employs TRBV7-7 and TRBJ2-1; TRBD2 matches at 10 bases. The CDR3 loop spans 16 amino acids. The germline V gene has CDR1 SSHAT and CDR2 FNYEAQ (reference sequence). The CDR3 is CASSLTPLAGAGEQFF. DNA of the CDR3: TGTGCTAGCAGCTTAACCCCGCTAGCGGGGGCCGGTGAGCAGTTCTTC.

The rearrangement links TRBV20-1 to TRBJ2-1, with 7 bases matching TRBD2. V dropped 6 bases and J dropped 9; count of bases not matched to a gene: 5. The CDR3 has 11 amino acids. The germline V gene encodes CDR1 DFQATT and CDR2 SNEGSKA (reference sequence). CDR3 sequence (DNA): TGCAGTGCCCATTGGGGGGGTGAGCAGTTCTTC. It codes for CSAHWGGEQFF.

In its sample, this clonotype was seen a few times. The V call is TRBV4-2, the J call TRBJ1-6; D may be TRBD1 (5 bases). Between the trimmed V and J ends, which lost 1 base and 10 bases, there was a span of 11 bases. The CDR3 extends over 14 amino acids. CDR1 is LGHNA and CDR2 is YNFKEQ in the germline V gene. CDR3 sequence (DNA): TGTGCCAGCAGCCAAGCTGGGGGACCGTCACCCCTCCACTTT. As protein: CASSQAGGPSPLHF.

This clonotype has a handful of counts. The chain carries TRBV12-3 or TRBV12-4 and TRBJ1-2; D remains ambiguous. The V and J ends lost 4 bases and 7 bases respectively, with 7 bases between them. The CDR3 runs to 11 residues. The CDR3 region is CASSYGSGYTF. The CDR3 nucleotides read TGTGCCAGCAGTTATGGATCTGGCTACACCTTC.

Only a few counts were recorded for this clonotype. V is TRBV7-2 and J is TRBJ2-3; no clear D. Germline values: CDR1 SGHTA, CDR2 FQGNSA. The germline V and J ends were trimmed by 1 base and 5 bases, with 19 bases remaining between them. The length of the CDR3 is 17 residues. In DNA, the CDR3 is TGTGCCAGCAGCTTAGGTGGGGTCCTCCCCTCTAAAGATACGCAGTATTTT. Protein product: CASSLGGVLPSKDTQYF.

The rearrangement links TRBV5-1 to TRBJ2-1; 7 bases line up with TRBD2. Germline values: CDR1 SGHRS, CDR2 YFSETQ. V gave up 3 bases and J gave up 7 bases; unmatched junction bases: 4. The CDR3 totals 13 residues. Here the CDR3 DNA reads TGCGCCAGCAGCTCAGCGGGGATGAATGAGCAGTTCTTC. Translated: CASSSAGMNEQFF.

V is TRBV5-1 and J is TRBJ2-5; a possible D gene is TRBD1 (6 bases). The V and J ends lost 0 bases and 2 bases respectively, with 14 bases between them. The V gene's germline CDR1 is SGHRS and CDR2 YFSETQ. The CDR3 spans 16 residues. The chain's CDR3 is CASSLDSPGTQETQYF. CDR3 in DNA: TGCGCCAGCAGCTTGGATTCTCCCGGGACACAAGAGACCCAGTACTTC.

Points on this clonotype: A read error may produce the germline difference seen at one junction end. The chain is built from TRBV29-1 and TRBJ1-1, with unresolved D. Germline V CDR1 and CDR2: SQVTM, ANQGSEA. The CDR3 consists of 13 residues. The CDR3 DNA follows: TGCAGCGTAGTCGGAGGGATGAACACTGTAGCTTTCTTT. Residues: CSVVGGMNTVAFF. The variable domain in full, completed from reference TRBV29-1 and TRBJ1-1, reads SAVISQKPSRDICQRGTSLTIQCQVDSQVTMMFWYRQQPGQSLTLIATANQGSEATYESGFVIDKFPISRPNLTFSTLTVSNMSPEDSSIYLCSVVGGMNTVAFFGQGTRLTVV.

Details on this clonotype: The junction differs from germline at one of its ends, possibly a read error. This sequence joins TRBV7-2 and TRBJ2-7; TRBD2 matches at 7 bases. The germline gives CDR1 SGHTA, CDR2 FQGNSA. This CDR3 has 14 amino acids. CDR3: CASSPRTSKDEQYF. CDR3 bases: TGCGCCAGCAGCCCGCGGACTAGTAAGGACGAGCAGTACTTC.

The chain carries TRBV12-3 or TRBV12-4 and TRBJ2-7, with 10 bases that match TRBD2. The CDR3 spans 15 residues. With 7 bases clipped from V and 3 bases from J, the junction kept 9 bases outside the gene matches. The CDR3 sequence is CASTRRAGGDYEQYF. In DNA, the CDR3 is TGTGCCAGCACCAGGAGAGCGGGAGGGGACTACGAGCAGTACTTC.

The gene calls are TRBV27 and TRBJ1-2, with D unclear. The CDR3 is made up of 14 amino acids. V dropped 4 bases and J dropped 4 bases, with 13 bases sitting between them. Germline lookup yields CDR1 MNHEY and CDR2 SMNVEV (reference sequence). In nucleotides, the CDR3 is TGTGCCAGCAGTTCACGGACCGGATCCTATGGCTACACCTTC. As protein: CASSSRTGSYGYTF.

A few counts support this clonotype. V and J are TRBV5-1 and TRBJ2-1; 14 bases agree with TRBD2. The V and J ends lost 3 bases and 3 bases, in that order; junction bases with no gene match: 5. Germline V gene sequence: CDR1 SGHRS, CDR2 YFSETQ. The CDR3 is 17 residues long. This CDR3 is CASSSGLAGGYYNEQFF. For the CDR3, the DNA is TGCGCCAGCAGCTCCGGACTAGCGGGGGGATACTACAATGAGCAGTTCTTC.

In its sample, this clonotype was seen a few times. The rearrangement links TRBV7-2 to TRBJ2-6; TRBD1 agrees at 7 bases. The CDR3 runs to 16 residues. With V trimmed by 4 bases and J by 4 bases, 7 bases remained unmatched. CDR1 SGHTA and CDR2 FQGNSA come from the germline V gene. CDR3 amino acids: CASSSRGGAGANVLTF. In DNA, the CDR3 is TGTGCCAGCAGCTCCCGAGGGGGCGCCGGGGCCAACGTCCTGACTTTC. Full variable domain (outside the CDR3, taken from reference TRBV7-2 and TRBJ2-6): GAGVSQSPSNKVTEKGKDVELRCDPISGHTALYWYRQSLGQGLEFLIYFQGNSAPDKSGLPSDRFSAERTGGSVSTLTIQRTQQEDSAVYLCASSSRGGAGANVLTFGAGSRLTVL.

This clonotype was observed a handful of times. The rearrangement joins TRBV5-1 to TRBJ1-6; no firm D call. Germline V gives CDR1 SGHRS, CDR2 YFSETQ. V was pared by 0 bases and J by 10 bases, with 8 bases between. The CDR3 consists of 13 residues. The CDR3 here is CASSLAARSPLHF. The DNA of the CDR3 is TGCGCCAGCAGCTTGGCCGCGAGGTCACCCCTCCACTTT.

The rearrangement links TRBV18 to TRBJ1-1; D uncertain. CDR3 size: 13 residues. The germline CDR1 and CDR2 sequences are KGHSH and LQKENI. V dropped 3 bases and J dropped 12 bases, with 17 bases sitting between them. The CDR3 protein is CASSPGLGEVTFF. The CDR3 DNA is TGTGCCAGCTCACCCGGACTGGGAGAGGTAACTTTCTTT.

This clonotype was found many times. The chain links TRBV12-3 or TRBV12-4 to TRBJ2-7; D unresolved. V was shortened by 6 bases and J by 3 bases, with 6 bases between the two germline ends. The CDR3 spans 11 residues. CDR3 residues: CASSRNYEQYF. DNA for the CDR3: TGTGCCAGCAGCCGAAACTACGAGCAGTACTTC.

The chain joins TRBV20-1 to TRBJ1-1; possibly TRBD1 for D (6 bases). V lost 4 bases and J lost 2, with 14 bases in between. CDR1 is DFQATT, CDR2 SNEGSKA, per germline (reference sequence). CDR3 length: 14 residues. The CDR3 bases are TGCAGTGCTAAGACCGGGACAACCAACACTGAAGCTTTCTTT. This codes for CSAKTGTTNTEAFF.

This clonotype was seen more than once but under ten times. The rearrangement links TRBV12-3 or TRBV12-4 to TRBJ2-5, with 10 bases lining up with TRBD1. V gave up 4 bases and J gave up 4 bases; unmatched junction bases: 15. The CDR3 runs 18 residues. The CDR3 sequence is CASSSLGSTGGGRETQYF. The CDR3 coding sequence is TGTGCCAGCAGTTCCTTAGGTTCGACAGGGGGCGGGAGAGAGACCCAGTACTTC.

This clonotype was found a few times. This rearrangement joins TRBV28 to TRBJ2-7; D call uncertain. CDR3 size: 13 residues. V shed 5 bases and J shed 4 bases, with 12 bases lying between them. Germline CDR1 and CDR2: MDHEN and SYDVKM. CDR3: CASSPPSTYEQYF. In DNA form, the CDR3 reads TGTGCCAGCAGTCCACCTTCCACTTACGAGCAGTACTTC.

At least ten counts were recorded for this clonotype. The genes are TRBV7-9 and TRBJ2-3; maybe TRBD1 (6 bases). V shed 4 bases and J shed 4 bases, with 9 bases lying between them. From germline, CDR1 is SEHNR and CDR2 FQNEAQ (reference sequence). This CDR3 region has 13 residues. CDR3: CASSSRGPDTQYF. The CDR3 nucleotides read TGTGCCAGCAGCTCCAGGGGCCCAGATACGCAGTATTTT.

There are a few counts of this clonotype. The chain links TRBV6-6 to TRBJ2-6; D call uncertain. There are 15 residues in the CDR3. Per germline, CDR1 MNHNY and CDR2 SVGAGI (reference sequence). V was shortened by 5 bases and J by 0 bases, with 8 bases between the two germline ends. The DNA of the CDR3 is TGTGCCAGCAGTCCTCTCAGCTCTGGGGCCAACGTCCTGACTTTC. Protein: CASSPLSSGANVLTF.

This clonotype was seen many times. The V gene is TRBV11-2, the J gene TRBJ2-3, with D perhaps matching TRBD2 (5 bases). There are 13 residues in the CDR3. Germline V gene data show CDR1 as SGHAT and CDR2 as FQNNGV. V was clipped by 2 bases and J by 5 bases, with 8 bases between them. CDR3 sequence: CASSLMAGDTQYF. The CDR3 DNA is TGTGCCAGCAGCTTAATGGCGGGAGATACGCAGTATTTT.

This clonotype has more than one count but fewer than ten. The chain joins TRBV30 to TRBJ2-1; 7 nucleotides line up with TRBD2. The germline V gene has CDR1 GTSNPN and CDR2 SVGIG (reference sequence). The CDR3 consists of 13 residues. The junction had 8 bases not matched to a gene; V was cut back by 4 bases and J by 8 bases. CDR3 in amino acids: CAWTSGEVDEQFF. The CDR3 nucleotides read TGTGCCTGGACTAGCGGCGAGGTAGATGAGCAGTTCTTC. The variable domain in full, with the rest retrieved from reference TRBV30 and TRBJ2-1, is SQTIHQWPATLVQPVGSPLSLECTVEGTSNPNLYWYRQAAGRGLQLLFYSVGIGQISSEVPQNLSASRPQDRQFILSSKKLLLSDSGFYLCAWTSGEVDEQFFGPGTRLTVL.